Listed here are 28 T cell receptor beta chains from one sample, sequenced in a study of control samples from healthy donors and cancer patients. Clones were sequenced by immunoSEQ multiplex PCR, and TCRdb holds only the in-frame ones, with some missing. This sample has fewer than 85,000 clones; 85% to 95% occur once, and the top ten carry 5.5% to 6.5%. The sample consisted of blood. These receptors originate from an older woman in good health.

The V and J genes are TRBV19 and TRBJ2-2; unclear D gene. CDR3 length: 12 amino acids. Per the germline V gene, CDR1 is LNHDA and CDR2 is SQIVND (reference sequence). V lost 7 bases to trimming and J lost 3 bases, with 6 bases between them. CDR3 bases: TGTGCCAGTAAAAGGGACACCGGGGAGCTGTTTTTT. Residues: CASKRDTGELFF.

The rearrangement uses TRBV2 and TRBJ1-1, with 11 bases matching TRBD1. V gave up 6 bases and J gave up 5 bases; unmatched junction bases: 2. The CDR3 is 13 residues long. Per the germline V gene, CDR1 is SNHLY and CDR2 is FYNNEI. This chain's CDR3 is CASRGTGGTEAFF. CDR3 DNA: TGTGCCAGCAGGGGGACAGGGGGAACTGAAGCTTTCTTT.

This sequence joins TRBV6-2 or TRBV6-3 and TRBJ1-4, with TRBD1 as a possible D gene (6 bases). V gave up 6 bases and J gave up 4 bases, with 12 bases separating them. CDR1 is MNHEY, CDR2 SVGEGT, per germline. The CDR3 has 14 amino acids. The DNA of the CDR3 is TGTGCCAGCAGCAAACAGGGATATAATGAAAAACTGTTTTTT. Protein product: CASSKQGYNEKLFF.

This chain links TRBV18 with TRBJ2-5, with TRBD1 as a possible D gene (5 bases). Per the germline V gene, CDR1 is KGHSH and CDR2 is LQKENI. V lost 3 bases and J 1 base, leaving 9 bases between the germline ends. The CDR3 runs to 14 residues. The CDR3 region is CASSPGRGQETQYF. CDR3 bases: TGTGCCAGCTCACCGGGTAGGGGCCAAGAGACCCAGTACTTC.

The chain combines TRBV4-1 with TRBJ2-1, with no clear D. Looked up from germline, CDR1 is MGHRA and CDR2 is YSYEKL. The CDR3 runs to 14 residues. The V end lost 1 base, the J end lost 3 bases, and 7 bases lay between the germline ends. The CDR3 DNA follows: TGCGCCAGCAGCCAAGTGAACAGCTACAATGAGCAGTTCTTC. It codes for CASSQVNSYNEQFF.

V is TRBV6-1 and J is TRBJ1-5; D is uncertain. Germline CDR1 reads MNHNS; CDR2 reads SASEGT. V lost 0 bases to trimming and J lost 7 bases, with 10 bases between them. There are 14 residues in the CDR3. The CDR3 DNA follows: TGTGCCAGCAGTGAAGCCGCCGGACGCCAGCCCCAGCATTTT. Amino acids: CASSEAAGRQPQHF.

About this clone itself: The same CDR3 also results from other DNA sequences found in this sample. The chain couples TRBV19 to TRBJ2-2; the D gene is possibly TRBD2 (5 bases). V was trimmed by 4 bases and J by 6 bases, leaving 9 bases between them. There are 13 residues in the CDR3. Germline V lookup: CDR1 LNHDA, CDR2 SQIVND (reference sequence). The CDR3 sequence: CASSTSGSGELFF. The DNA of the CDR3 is TGTGCCAGTAGTACATCGGGGTCCGGGGAGCTGTTTTTT.

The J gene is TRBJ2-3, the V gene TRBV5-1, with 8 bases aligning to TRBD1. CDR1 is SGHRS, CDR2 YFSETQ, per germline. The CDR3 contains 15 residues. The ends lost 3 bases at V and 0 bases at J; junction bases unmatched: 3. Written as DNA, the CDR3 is TGCGCCAGCAGCTCCGGGACAGGAAGCACAGATACGCAGTATTTT. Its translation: CASSSGTGSTDTQYF.

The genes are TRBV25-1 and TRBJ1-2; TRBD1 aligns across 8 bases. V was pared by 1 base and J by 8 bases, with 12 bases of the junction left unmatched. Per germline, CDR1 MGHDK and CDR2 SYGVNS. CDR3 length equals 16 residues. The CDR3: CASSESGTGSLLGYTF. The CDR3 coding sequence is TGTGCCAGCAGTGAATCCGGGACAGGATCCCTATTAGGCTACACCTTC.

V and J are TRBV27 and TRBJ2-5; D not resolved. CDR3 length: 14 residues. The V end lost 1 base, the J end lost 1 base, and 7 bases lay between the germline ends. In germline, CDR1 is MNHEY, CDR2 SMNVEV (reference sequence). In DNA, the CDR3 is TGTGCCAGCAGTTTATATGGGCGCCAAGAGACCCAGTACTTC. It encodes CASSLYGRQETQYF.

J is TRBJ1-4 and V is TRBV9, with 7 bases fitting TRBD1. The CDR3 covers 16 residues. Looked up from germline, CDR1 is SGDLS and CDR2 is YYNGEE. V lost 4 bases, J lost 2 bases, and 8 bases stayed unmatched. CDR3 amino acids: CASSLTLGQTNEKLFF. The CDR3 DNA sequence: TGTGCCAGCAGCTTGACTCTGGGACAGACTAATGAAAAACTGTTTTTT.

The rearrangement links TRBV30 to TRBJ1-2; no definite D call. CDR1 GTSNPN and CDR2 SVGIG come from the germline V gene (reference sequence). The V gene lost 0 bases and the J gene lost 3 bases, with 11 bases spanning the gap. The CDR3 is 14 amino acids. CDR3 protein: CAWSVKAVYYGYTF. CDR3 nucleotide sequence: TGTGCCTGGAGTGTGAAGGCGGTTTACTATGGCTACACCTTC.

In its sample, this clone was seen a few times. The CDR3 loop is CASTQVNTGELFF. In DNA, the CDR3 is TGTGCCAGCACGCAGGTGAACACCGGGGAGCTGTTTTTT. The chain is built from TRBV27 and TRBJ2-2; D ambiguous. This CDR3 spans 13 amino acids. Germline assignment: CDR1 MNHEY and CDR2 SMNVEV (reference sequence). Trimming took off 7 bases at V and 1 base at J, with 7 bases between the two ends.

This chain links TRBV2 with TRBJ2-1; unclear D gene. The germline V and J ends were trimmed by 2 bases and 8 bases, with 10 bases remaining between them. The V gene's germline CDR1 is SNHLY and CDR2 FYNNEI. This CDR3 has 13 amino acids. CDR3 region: CASSENYWDEQFF. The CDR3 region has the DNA TGTGCCAGCAGTGAAAACTACTGGGATGAGCAGTTCTTC.

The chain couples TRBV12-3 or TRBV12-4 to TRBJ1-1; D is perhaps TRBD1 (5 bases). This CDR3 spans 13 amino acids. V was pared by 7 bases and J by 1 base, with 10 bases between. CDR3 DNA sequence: TGTGCCAGCACTTTCGGGGGGAACACTGAAGCTTTCTTT. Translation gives CASTFGGNTEAFF.

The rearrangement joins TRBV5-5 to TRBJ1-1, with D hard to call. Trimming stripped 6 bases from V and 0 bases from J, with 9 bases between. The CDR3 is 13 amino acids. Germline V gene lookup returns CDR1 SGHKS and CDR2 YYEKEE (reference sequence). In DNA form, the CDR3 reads TGTGCCAGCAAAGCCGGTTTGAACACTGAAGCTTTCTTT. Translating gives CASKAGLNTEAFF.

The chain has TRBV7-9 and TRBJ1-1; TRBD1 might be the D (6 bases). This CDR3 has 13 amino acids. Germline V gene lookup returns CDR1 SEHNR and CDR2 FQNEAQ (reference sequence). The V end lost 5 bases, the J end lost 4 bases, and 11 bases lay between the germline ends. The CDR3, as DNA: TGTGCCAGCAGCGTTACAGGGAGCACTGAAGCTTTCTTT. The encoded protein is CASSVTGSTEAFF.

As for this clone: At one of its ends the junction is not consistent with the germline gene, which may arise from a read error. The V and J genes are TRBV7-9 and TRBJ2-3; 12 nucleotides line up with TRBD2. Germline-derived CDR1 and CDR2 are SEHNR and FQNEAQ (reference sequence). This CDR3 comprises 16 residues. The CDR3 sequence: CAGSLTSGRSSDTQYF. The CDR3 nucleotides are TGTGCCGGCAGCTTAACTAGCGGGAGGTCCTCAGATACGCAGTATTTT.

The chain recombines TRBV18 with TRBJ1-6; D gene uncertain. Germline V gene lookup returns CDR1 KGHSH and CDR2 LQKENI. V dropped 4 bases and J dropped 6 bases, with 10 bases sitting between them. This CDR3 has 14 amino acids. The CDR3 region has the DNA TGTGCCAGCTCACGCCCGGGCTTTAATTCACCCCTCCACTTT. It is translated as CASSRPGFNSPLHF.

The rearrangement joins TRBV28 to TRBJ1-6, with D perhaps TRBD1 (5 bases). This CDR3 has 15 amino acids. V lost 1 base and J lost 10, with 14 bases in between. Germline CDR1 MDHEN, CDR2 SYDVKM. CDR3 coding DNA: TGTGCCAGCAGTTTATACAGGCCCCTTGCCTCACCCCTCCACTTT. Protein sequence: CASSLYRPLASPLHF.

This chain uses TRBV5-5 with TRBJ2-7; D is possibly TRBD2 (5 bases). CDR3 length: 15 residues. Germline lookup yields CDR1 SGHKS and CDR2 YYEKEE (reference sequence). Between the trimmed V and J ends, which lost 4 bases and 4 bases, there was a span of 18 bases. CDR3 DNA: TGTGCCAGCAGCCCCAGTGTGGGCGGGTTTTACGAGCAGTACTTC. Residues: CASSPSVGGFYEQYF.

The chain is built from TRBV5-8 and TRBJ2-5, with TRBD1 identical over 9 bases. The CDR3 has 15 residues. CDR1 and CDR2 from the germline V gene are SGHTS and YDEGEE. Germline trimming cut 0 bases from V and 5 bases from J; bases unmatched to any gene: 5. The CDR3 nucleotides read TGTGCCAGCAGCTTGGGGACAGGGGACTGGGAGACCCAGTACTTC. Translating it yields CASSLGTGDWETQYF.

As DNA, the CDR3 is TGTGCCTGGAGTGTACTTTTGGATTCACCCCTCCACTTT. It is translated as CAWSVLLDSPLHF. The chain carries TRBV30 and TRBJ1-6; D is unresolved. The CDR3 length is 13 residues. CDR1 is GTSNPN, CDR2 SVGIG, per germline (reference sequence). V was pared by 0 bases and J by 8 bases, with 8 bases between.

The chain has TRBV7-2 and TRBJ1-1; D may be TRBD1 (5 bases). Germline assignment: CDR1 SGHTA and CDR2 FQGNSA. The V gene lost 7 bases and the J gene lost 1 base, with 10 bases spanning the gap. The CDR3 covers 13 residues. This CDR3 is CASTLTGNTEAFF. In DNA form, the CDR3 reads TGTGCCAGCACCCTAACAGGGAACACTGAAGCTTTCTTT.

Here the CDR3 reads CASSLQGIADTQYF. CDR3 bases: TGTGCCAGCAGCCTTCAGGGGATCGCGGATACGCAGTATTTT. V gene TRBV6-5 combines with J gene TRBJ2-3; D is possibly TRBD1 (6 bases). CDR3 length: 14 residues. The V end lost 6 bases, the J end lost 6 bases, and 16 bases lay between the germline ends. Germline V gene sequence: CDR1 MNHEY, CDR2 SVGAGI.

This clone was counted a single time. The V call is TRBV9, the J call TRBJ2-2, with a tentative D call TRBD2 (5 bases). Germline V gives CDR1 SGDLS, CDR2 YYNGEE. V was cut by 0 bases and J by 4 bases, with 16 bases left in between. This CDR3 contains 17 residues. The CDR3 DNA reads TGTGCCAGCAGCGTAGGATCCCAGAGGGTTGGCACCGGGGAGCTGTTTTTT. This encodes CASSVGSQRVGTGELFF. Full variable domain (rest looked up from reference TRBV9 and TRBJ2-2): DSGVTQTPKHLITATGQRVTLRCSPRSGDLSVYWYQQSLDQGLQFLIQYYNGEERAKGNILERFSAQQFPDLHSELNLSSLELGDSALYFCASSVGSQRVGTGELFFGEGSRLTVL.

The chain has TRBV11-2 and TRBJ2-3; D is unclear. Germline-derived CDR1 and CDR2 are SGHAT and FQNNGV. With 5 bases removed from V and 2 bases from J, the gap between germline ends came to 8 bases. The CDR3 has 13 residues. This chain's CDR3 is CASSPVPTDTQYF. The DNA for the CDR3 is TGTGCCAGCAGCCCAGTCCCCACAGATACGCAGTATTTT.

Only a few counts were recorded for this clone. The DNA for the CDR3 is TGTGCCTGCGCGACTAGCGGGATAGGAAATGAGCAGTTCTTC. Translated, it gives CACATSGIGNEQFF. The V gene is TRBV30, the J gene TRBJ2-1; 11 nucleotides agree with TRBD2. Germline values: CDR1 GTSNPN, CDR2 SVGIG (reference sequence). The V gene end was trimmed by 6 bases and the J gene end by 7 bases; junction bases not matched to a gene: 8. CDR3 length: 14 residues.